This T cell receptor (beta chain) is from a study of cytomegalovirus exposure and HLA in healthy donors. Study results and limitations: Accurate prediction of HLA-A and HLA-B alleles (for most subjects) was reportedly achieved from TCR beta sequences. Prior analysis indicated that the majority of TCR beta V segments exhibited productivity approximately 87% or approximately 30% of the time. A later analysis linked a missense DCLRE1C variant to TCR beta V- and J-gene trimming.

60 Vbeta and 13 Jbeta primers were used in PCR. Clones were read by immunoSEQ multiplex PCR, and TCRdb kept only the in-frame ones, dropping some. Here the sample spans hundreds of thousands of clones, roughly 84% being singletons. Comment on this clone: Its antigen is as yet unknown.

Unrecorded immune exposures were likely, despite nominal health at sampling. V trimming: 5 bases; J trimming: 6 bases; junction bases outside the gene matches: 6. Germline lookup yields CDR1 PRHDT and CDR2 FYEKMQ (reference sequence). The CDR3 runs to 14 residues. The receptor's source is a boy between 2 and 10 years old in good health and CMV-seronegative. V and J are TRBV13 and TRBJ2-1; 8 bases are a match to TRBD2. The sequenced sample consisted of PBMCs. The CDR3 is CASSHGLAPNEQFF. In DNA, the CDR3 is TGTGCCAGCAGCCACGGACTAGCCCCCAATGAGCAGTTCTTC.